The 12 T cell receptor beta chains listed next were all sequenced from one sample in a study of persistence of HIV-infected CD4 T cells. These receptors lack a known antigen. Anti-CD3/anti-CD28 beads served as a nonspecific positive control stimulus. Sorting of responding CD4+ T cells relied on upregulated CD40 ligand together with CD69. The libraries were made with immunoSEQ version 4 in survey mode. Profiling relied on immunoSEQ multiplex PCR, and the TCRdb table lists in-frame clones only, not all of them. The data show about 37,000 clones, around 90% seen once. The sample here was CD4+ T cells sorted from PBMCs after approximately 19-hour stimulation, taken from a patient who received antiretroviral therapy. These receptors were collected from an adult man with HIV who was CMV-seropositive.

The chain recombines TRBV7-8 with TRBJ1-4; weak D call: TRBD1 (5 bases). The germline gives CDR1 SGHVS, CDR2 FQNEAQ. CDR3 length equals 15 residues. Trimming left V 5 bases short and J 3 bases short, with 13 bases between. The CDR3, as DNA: TGTGCCAGCAGCCCAGTGGGGGTGCCTAATGAAAAACTGTTTTTT. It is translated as CASSPVGVPNEKLFF.

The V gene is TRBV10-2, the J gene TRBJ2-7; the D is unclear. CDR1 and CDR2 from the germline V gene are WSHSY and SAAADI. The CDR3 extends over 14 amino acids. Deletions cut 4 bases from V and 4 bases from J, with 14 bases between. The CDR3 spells CASSGGRTQYEQYF. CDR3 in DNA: TGCGCCAGCAGTGGTGGGCGAACCCAGTACGAGCAGTACTTC.

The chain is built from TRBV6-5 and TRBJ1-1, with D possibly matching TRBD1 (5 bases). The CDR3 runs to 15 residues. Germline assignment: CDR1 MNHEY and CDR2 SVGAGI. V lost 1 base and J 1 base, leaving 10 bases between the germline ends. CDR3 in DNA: TGTGCCAGCAGTTACTATGGGGGGAGGAACACTGAAGCTTTCTTT. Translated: CASSYYGGRNTEAFF.

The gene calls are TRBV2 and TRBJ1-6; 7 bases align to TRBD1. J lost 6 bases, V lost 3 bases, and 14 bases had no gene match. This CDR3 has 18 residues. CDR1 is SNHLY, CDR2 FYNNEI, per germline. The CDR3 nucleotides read TGTGCCAGCAGTGATTATCAGGGACAGTCCTCTTTTAATTCACCCCTCCACTTT. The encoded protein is CASSDYQGQSSFNSPLHF.

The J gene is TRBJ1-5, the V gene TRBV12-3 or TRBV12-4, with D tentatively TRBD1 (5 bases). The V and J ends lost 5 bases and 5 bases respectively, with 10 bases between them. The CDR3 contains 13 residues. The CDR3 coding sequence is TGTGCCAGCAGTAACCAGGGAGATCAGCCCCAGCATTTT. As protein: CASSNQGDQPQHF.

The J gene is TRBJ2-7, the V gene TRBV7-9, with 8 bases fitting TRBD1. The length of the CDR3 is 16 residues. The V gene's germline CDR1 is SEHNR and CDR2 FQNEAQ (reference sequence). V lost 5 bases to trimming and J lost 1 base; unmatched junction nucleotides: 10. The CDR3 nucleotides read TGTGCCAGCAGCGAAAACCTGAGGACAGGGTCCTACGAGCAGTACTTC. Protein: CASSENLRTGSYEQYF.

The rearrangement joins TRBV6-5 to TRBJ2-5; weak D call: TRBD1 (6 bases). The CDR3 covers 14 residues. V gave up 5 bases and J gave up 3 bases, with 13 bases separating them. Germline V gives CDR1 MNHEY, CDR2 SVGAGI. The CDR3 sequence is CASSTPDRKETQYF. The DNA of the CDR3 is TGTGCCAGCAGTACCCCGGACAGAAAAGAGACCCAGTACTTC.

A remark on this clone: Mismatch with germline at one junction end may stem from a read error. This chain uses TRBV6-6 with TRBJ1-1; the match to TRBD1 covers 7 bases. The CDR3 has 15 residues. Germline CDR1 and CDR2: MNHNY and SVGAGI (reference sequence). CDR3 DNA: TGTGCCAGCAGTTACTCCGCAGGGGGGAACGCTGAAGCTTTCTTT. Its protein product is CASSYSAGGNAEAFF.

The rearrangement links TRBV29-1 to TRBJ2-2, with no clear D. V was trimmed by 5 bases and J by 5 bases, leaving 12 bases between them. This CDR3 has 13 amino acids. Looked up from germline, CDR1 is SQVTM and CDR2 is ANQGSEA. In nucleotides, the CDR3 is TGCAGCGTTCAGAGAATAGGGACCGGGGAGCTGTTTTTT. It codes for CSVQRIGTGELFF.

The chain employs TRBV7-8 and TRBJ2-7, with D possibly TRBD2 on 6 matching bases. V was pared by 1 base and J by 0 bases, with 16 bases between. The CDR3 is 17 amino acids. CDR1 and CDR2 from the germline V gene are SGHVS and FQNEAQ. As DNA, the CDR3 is TGTGCCAGCAGCTTAGTCCGGGAGCAGACTAGCTCCTACGAGCAGTACTTC. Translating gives CASSLVREQTSSYEQYF.

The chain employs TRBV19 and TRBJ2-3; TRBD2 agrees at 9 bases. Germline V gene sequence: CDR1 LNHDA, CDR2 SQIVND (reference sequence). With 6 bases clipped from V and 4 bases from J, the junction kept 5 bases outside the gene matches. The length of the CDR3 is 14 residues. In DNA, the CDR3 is TGTGCCAGTAGGTCGCGGGGGGGGGCAGATACGCAGTATTTT. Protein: CASRSRGGADTQYF.

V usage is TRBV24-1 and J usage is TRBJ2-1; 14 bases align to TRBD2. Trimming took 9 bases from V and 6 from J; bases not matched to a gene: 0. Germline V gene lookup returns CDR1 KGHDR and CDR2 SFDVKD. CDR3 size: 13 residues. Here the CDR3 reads CATGLAGGNEQFF. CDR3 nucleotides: TGTGCCACCGGACTAGCGGGAGGCAATGAGCAGTTCTTC.